Reported below is one TCR beta chain. This clone was recorded only once. Its antigen is unknown. One base away there is no much larger clone; base qualities are not given. Other DNA sequences within the sample encode an identical CDR3. These data belong to a study of shared clonotypes between healthy human individuals (dated by TCRdb to the early 2020s). General notes on the study: A couple of women and a few men aged 18 to 49 years were included in the cohort. Per donor, three plates each were used for CD4 naive and CD4 memory, two for CD8 naive, and one for CD8 memory. To estimate repertoire size and how much clonotypes are shared between individuals, the study performed deep sequencing of blood TCR repertoires from about five healthy adults. Different laboratories and diverse techniques were used to prepare libraries and sequence TCR repertoires, to increase sequencing depth and limit assay-specific biases. Each donor's leukapheresis produced roughly between roughly 0.85 and 9.5 billion PBMCs. The full study reports these points: About 5% of naive CD4, 3.5% of naive CD8, about 2.4% of memory CD4, and 0.4% of memory CD8 clonotypes were shared across four donors. Naive subsets generally had larger estimated clonotype richness than memory subsets. Because the study included only a small number of donors, the genetic and exposure-history diversity represented was limited. Pairwise subsampling led to the expectation that sequencing depth would affect the degree of clonotype sharing among donors. Compared with non-shared clonotypes, the clonotypes found in all four sorted-subset donors had higher generation probabilities. Even with the large sequencing depth, rarefaction of the sorted-subset datasets indicated that sequencing was incomplete. Sampling was restricted to blood, and TCR repertoires in tissue are likely to differ from TCR repertoires in blood.

For the CD8 naive samples, CD45RO-negative cells were positively selected for CCR7, yielding a CD45RA+CCR7+ population from which TemRA cells were excluded. Healthy HIV-negative adults with no recently reported acute infections or vaccinations were included as donors. Every donor was a Caucasian adult residing in Nashville, Tennessee, USA. Blood was obtained by leukapheresis, after which PBMCs were separated by Ficoll-Histopaque density gradient centrifugation and cryopreserved in liquid nitrogen vapor phase. Purity and quantity of every magnetically sorted T cell population were checked by analytical flow cytometry. From each sorted fraction, genomic DNA was isolated and quantified by UV absorbance on a Nanodrop 2000c. Using the deep immunoSEQ assay, TCR CDR3 regions were amplified from genomic DNA by multiplex PCR. Extracted genomic DNA from each cell subset was distributed evenly across all wells of several immunoSEQ 96-well plates, and each plate was treated as a replicate. Each replicate PCR for sorted subsets received around 200 ng genomic DNA, equal to roughly 30,000 T cell genomes. The purified libraries were quantified using a Qubit 3.0 fluorometer, sized with a Bioanalyzer 2100, and then quantified again using the KAPA Library Quantification kit. Every immunoSEQ 96-well plate was sequenced on a separate single-read 150-cycle Illumina NextSeq 550 flow cell. Per the source publication's procedure: The immunoSEQ output contained only junctional sequences without quality scores, so filtering could not match that applied to full-length reads. Sequences were annotated with PyIR, a Python wrapper for IgBLAST v1.9, and V/J genes and CDR3 were assigned using IMGT germline references. Reads were removed for weak V/J assignments (E-value above 1e-6), missing CDR3, stop codons, out-of-frame junctions, or ambiguous translated residues. A V3J clonotype was defined by an identical inferred V gene, J gene, and CDR3 amino acid sequence. To compute the percentage overlap between repertoires, the number of shared unique clonotypes was divided by the size of the smaller repertoire. Richness of each repertoire was evaluated using RTK rarefaction, the Chao1 estimator, and Recon v2.1 estimates of unobserved clonotypes. OLGA was used to compute generation probabilities for all TCRbeta clonotypes that the gDNA method yielded from a handful of donors. The clones in this table, taken by TCRdb from immuneACCESS, are in-frame only. Not every clone is retained; where verified, under half of the shortfall comes from an unresolved V gene, and the cause of the rest is unknown. The V and J calls and clone size come from that table; D and trimming were worked out from the DNA. This sample lists around 1.9 million clones; 93% were detected once. Together, the top ten hold about 1.7% of the sample.

The cysteine opens and the phenylalanine closes a CDR3 of 15 amino acids. The sequence is cut down to CDR3 DNA, 45 bases in frame from base 1. The germline V gene (reference sequence) yields SEHNR for CDR1 and FQNEAQ for CDR2. Clipping removes 0 bases from V and 2 bases from J, with 3 as the unmatched junction base count. The chain joins TRBV7-9 to TRBJ2-7; 8 bases in between match TRBD1. This TCR was sampled from a young man in good health. Some clones in this sample may be carry-over from other donors' samples. Sequencing was carried out using naive CD8+ T cells from PBMCs. The label giving this sample's cell subset or site can be read as: CD45RA+CCR7+. CDR3 protein: CASSLAGQGAYEQYF. The nucleotide sequence reads as follows: TGTGCCAGCAGCTTAGCAGGACAGGGCGCCTACGAGCAGTACTTC.